This T cell receptor (beta chain) emerged from a study of blood T cell repertoires in COVID-19. Study context: Spain, Italy and the United States supplied samples that represented acute and convalescent COVID-19. From T cells, B-cell-depleted T cells, or PBMCs came the material, which was cDNA or gDNA.

As processed by the authors: Amplification from reference gene primers served as the basis for estimated nucleated cell counts. Assay used: immunoSEQ multiplex PCR; TCRdb lists only in-frame clones, some missing. The DNA was the basis for D and trimming; V, J and clone size are from that table. This table holds 130,000 or so clones, approximately 80% found once. J was trimmed by 0 bases and V by 3 bases; bases with no gene match: 6. The CDR3 has 16 residues. Germline V gene data show CDR1 as SGHDT and CDR2 as YYEEEE. The chain has TRBV5-6 and TRBJ1-3; TRBD1 matches 7 bases. The sequence derives from a man aged 80 or over with acute or convalescent COVID-19. The sequenced sample was peripheral blood. The CDR3 sequence: CASSWGGTVSGNTIYF. The CDR3 DNA reads as TGTGCCAGCAGCTGGGGTGGGACAGTCTCTGGAAACACCATATATTTT.